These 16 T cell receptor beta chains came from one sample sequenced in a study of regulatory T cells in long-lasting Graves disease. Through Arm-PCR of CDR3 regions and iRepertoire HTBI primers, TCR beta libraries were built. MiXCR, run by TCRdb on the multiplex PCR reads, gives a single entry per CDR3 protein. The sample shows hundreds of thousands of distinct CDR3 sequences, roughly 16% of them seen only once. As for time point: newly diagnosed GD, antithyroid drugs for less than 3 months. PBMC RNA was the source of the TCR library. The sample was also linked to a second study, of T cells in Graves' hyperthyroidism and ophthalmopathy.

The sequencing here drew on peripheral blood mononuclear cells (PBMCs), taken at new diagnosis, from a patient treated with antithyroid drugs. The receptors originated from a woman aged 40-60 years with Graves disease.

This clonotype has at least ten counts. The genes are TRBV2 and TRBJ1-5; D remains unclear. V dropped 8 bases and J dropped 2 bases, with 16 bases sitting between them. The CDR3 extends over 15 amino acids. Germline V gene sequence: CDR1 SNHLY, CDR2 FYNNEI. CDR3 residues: CASSPLSAGNQPQHF. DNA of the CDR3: TGTGCCAGCTCCCCTTTGAGTGCCGGCAATCAGCCCCAGCATTTT.

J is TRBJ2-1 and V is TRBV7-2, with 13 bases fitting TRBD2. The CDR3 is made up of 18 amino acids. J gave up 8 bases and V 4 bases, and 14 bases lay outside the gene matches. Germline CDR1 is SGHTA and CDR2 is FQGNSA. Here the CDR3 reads CASSSRHTSGGGPHEQFF. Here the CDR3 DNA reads TGTGCCAGCAGCTCCAGACATACTAGCGGGGGGGGCCCCCATGAGCAGTTCTTC.

CDR3 sequence reads: CSVATGTANSPLHF. The CDR3 DNA is TGCAGCGTTGCCACCGGGACAGCTAATTCACCCCTCCACTTT. The chain combines TRBV29-1 with TRBJ1-6, with 7 nucleotides matching TRBD1. This CDR3 region has 14 residues. With V trimmed by 4 bases and J by 6 bases, 6 bases remained unmatched. Germline CDR1 is SQVTM and CDR2 is ANQGSEA.

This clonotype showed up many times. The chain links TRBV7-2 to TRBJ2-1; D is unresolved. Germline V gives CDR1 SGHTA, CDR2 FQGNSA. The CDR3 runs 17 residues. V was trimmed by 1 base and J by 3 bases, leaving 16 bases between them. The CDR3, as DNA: TGTGCCAGCAGCTTAGGCCCGGGTGCCTTAGTCTACAATGAGCAGTTCTTC. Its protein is CASSLGPGALVYNEQFF.

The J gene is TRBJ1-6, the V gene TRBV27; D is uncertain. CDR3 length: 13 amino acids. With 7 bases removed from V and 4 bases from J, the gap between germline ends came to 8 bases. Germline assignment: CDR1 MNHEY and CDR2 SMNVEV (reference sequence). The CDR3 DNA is TGTGCCAGCACCTATCAGTATAATTCACCCCTCCACTTT. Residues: CASTYQYNSPLHF.

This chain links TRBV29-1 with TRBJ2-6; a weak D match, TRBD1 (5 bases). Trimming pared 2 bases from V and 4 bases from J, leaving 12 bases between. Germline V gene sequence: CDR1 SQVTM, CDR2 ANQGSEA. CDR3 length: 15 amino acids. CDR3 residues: CSVEFRGDGANVLTF. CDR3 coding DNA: TGCAGCGTTGAATTTAGGGGCGACGGGGCCAACGTCCTGACTTTC.

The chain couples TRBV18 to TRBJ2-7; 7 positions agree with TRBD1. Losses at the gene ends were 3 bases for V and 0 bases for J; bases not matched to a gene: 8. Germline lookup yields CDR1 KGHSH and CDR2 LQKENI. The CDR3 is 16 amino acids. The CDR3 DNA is TGTGCCAGCTCACCCGACGAGGGGGCAGACTCCTACGAGCAGTACTTC. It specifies CASSPDEGADSYEQYF. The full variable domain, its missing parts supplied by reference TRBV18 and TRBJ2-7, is NAGVMQNPRHLVRRRGQEARLRCSPMKGHSHVYWYRQLPEEGLKFMVYLQKENIIDESGMPKERFSAEFPKEGPSILRIQQVVRGDSAAYFCASSPDEGADSYEQYFGPGTRLTVT.

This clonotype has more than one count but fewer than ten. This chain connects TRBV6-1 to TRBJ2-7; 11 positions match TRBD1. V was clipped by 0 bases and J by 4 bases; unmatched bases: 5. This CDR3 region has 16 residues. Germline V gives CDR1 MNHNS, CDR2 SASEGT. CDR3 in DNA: TGTGCCAGCAGTGAAGCGTTGGGGACAGGGGGATACGAGCAGTACTTC. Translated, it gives CASSEALGTGGYEQYF.

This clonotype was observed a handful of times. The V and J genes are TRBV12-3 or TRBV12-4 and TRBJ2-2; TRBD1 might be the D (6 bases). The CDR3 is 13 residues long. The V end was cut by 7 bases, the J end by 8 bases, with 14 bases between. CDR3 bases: TGTGCCAGCACGGACAGTTCTTTGGGGGAGCTGTTTTTT. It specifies CASTDSSLGELFF.

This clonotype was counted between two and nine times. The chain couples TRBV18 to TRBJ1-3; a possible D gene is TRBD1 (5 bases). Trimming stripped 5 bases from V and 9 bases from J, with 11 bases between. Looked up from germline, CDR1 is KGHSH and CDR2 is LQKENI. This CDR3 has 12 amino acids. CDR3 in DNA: TGTGCCAGCTCAGTGCCGGGGGGCACCATATATTTT. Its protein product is CASSVPGGTIYF.

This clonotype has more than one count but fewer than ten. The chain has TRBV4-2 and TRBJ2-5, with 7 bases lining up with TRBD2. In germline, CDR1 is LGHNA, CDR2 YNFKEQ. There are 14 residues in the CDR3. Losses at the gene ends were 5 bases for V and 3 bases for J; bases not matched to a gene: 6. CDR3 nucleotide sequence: TGTGCCAGCAGCTTAAACCGGGGGGAAGAGACCCAGTACTTC. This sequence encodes CASSLNRGEETQYF.

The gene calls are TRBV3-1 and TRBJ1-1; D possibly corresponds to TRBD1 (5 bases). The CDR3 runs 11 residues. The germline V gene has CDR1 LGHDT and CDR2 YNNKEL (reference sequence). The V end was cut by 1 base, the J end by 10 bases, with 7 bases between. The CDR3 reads CASSQGQGAFF. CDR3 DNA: TGTGCCAGCAGCCAAGGGCAGGGAGCTTTCTTT.

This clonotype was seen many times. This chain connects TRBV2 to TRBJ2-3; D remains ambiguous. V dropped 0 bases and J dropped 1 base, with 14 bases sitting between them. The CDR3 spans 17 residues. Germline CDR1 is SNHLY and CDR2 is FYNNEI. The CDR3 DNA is TGTGCCAGCAGTGAAGCGGGGTCAGCACGCCGCACAGATACGCAGTATTTT. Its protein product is CASSEAGSARRTDTQYF.

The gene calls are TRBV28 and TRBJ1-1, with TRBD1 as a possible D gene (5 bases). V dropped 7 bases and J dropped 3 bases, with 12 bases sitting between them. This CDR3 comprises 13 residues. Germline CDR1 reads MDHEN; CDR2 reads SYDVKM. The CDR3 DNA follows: TGTGCCAGCAAAGGGACGGCCCACACTGAAGCTTTCTTT. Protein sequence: CASKGTAHTEAFF.

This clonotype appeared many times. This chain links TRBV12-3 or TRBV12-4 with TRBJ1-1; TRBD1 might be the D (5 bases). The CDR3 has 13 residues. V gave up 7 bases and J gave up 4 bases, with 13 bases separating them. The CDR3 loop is CASKLGASTEAFF. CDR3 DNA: TGTGCCAGCAAATTAGGGGCAAGCACTGAAGCTTTCTTT.

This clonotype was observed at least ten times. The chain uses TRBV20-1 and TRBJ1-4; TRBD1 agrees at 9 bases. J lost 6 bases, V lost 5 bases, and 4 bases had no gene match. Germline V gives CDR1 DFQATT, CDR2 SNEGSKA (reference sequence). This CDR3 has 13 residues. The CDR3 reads CSARDRVYEKLFF. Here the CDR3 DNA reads TGCAGTGCTCGGGACAGGGTTTATGAAAAACTGTTTTTT.